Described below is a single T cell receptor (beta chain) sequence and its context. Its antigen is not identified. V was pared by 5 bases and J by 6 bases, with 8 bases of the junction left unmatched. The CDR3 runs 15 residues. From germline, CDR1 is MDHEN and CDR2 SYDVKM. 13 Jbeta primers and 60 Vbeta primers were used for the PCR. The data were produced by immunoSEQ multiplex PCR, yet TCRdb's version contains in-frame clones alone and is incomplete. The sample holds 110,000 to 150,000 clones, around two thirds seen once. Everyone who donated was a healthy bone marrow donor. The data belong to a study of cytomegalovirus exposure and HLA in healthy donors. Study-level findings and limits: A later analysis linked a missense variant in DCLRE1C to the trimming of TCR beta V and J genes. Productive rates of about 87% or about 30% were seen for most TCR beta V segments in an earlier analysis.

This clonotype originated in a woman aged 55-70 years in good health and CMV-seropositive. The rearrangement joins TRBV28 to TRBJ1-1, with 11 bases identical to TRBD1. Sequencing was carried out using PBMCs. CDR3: CASSPPGGQGAEAFF. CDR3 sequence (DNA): TGTGCCAGCAGTCCCCCGGGGGGACAGGGGGCTGAAGCTTTCTTT.